These 17 T cell receptor beta chains were sequenced from one sample in a study of cytomegalovirus exposure and HLA in healthy donors. PCR employed 60 Vbeta and 13 Jbeta primers. Generated by immunoSEQ multiplex PCR, the TCRdb table keeps only in-frame clones and is missing some. The sample contains about 150,000 clones, around 73% of which appear only once. Specimen: PBMCs. These receptor sequences come from a woman aged 18-35 years in good health and CMV-seropositive.

CDR3 sequence (DNA): TGTGCCAACCTAGACAGGGCCCAAGAGACCCAGTACTTC. It specifies CANLDRAQETQYF. The chain combines TRBV6-1 with TRBJ2-5, with TRBD1 identical over 7 bases. Per germline, CDR1 MNHNS and CDR2 SASEGT. The junction had 6 bases not matched to a gene; V was cut back by 10 bases and J by 1 base. The CDR3 length is 13 residues.

This rearrangement joins TRBV21-1 to TRBJ2-3; TRBD2 is the table's D call, not checked against the DNA. TRBV21-1 is listed as a pseudogene. This CDR3 spans 16 amino acids. As DNA, the CDR3 is TGTGCCAGCAGCAAAAAACTAGCGGGGGTCCCGGATACGCAGTATTTT. Amino acid sequence: CASSKKLAGVPDTQYF.

The chain employs TRBV27 and TRBJ2-1, with D perhaps matching TRBD1 (6 bases). CDR1 is MNHEY, CDR2 SMNVEV, per germline (reference sequence). The CDR3 runs 13 residues. Trimming left V 3 bases short and J 5 bases short, with 8 bases between. The CDR3 nucleotides are TGTGCCAGCAGTTTGGGGGCCAACAATGAGCAGTTCTTC. Protein product: CASSLGANNEQFF.

J is TRBJ2-5 and V is TRBV9; TRBD1 might be the D (6 bases). The CDR3 is 15 residues long. CDR1 SGDLS and CDR2 YYNGEE come from the germline V gene. Trimming pared 2 bases from V and 4 bases from J, leaving 15 bases between. The CDR3 reads CASSVRAGDGETQYF. As DNA, the CDR3 is TGTGCCAGCAGCGTTAGGGCAGGGGATGGAGAGACCCAGTACTTC.

The chain has TRBV28 and TRBJ1-5, with unresolved D. The germline CDR1 and CDR2 sequences are MDHEN and SYDVKM. Trimming removed 5 bases from V and 5 bases from J, with 4 bases in between. The CDR3 totals 11 residues. CDR3: CASSADQPQHF. Written as DNA, the CDR3 is TGTGCCAGCAGTGCGGATCAGCCCCAGCATTTT.

The rearrangement joins TRBV4-1 to TRBJ1-5; D is ambiguous. The CDR3 consists of 17 residues. With 4 bases removed from V and 1 base from J, the gap between germline ends came to 17 bases. Germline assignment: CDR1 MGHRA and CDR2 YSYEKL. This CDR3 is CASSLTLLRGSNQPQHF. The CDR3 coding sequence is TGCGCCAGCAGCCTGACCTTATTACGGGGAAGCAATCAGCCCCAGCATTTT.

V gene TRBV4-1 combines with J gene TRBJ2-1; no definite D call. This CDR3 is built from 16 residues. Germline V gene sequence: CDR1 MGHRA, CDR2 YSYEKL. Trimming stripped 1 base from V and 0 bases from J, with 10 bases between. The CDR3 bases are TGCGCCAGCAGCCAAGCTCCAGGTTTCTCCTACAATGAGCAGTTCTTC. It codes for CASSQAPGFSYNEQFF.

In regard to this clone: Other DNA sequences in this sample translate to the same CDR3. This chain connects TRBV5-4 to TRBJ2-7; a possible D gene is TRBD1 (6 bases). The CDR3 is 12 residues long. V gave up 4 bases and J gave up 4 bases, with 9 bases separating them. Germline V gives CDR1 SGHNT, CDR2 YYREEE (reference sequence). CDR3 DNA sequence: TGTGCCAGCAGCCTCACAGGGTACGAGCAGTACTTC. This encodes CASSLTGYEQYF.

The V and J genes are TRBV25-1 and TRBJ2-4; TRBD2 is a possible D gene (5 bases). Trimming removed 6 bases at V and 9 bases at J, with 15 bases between. Looked up from germline, CDR1 is MGHDK and CDR2 is SYGVNS. The CDR3 runs to 13 residues. CDR3 sequence (DNA): TGTGCCAGCAGGAGTGGCCCAGGAGGCATTCAGTACTTC. Its protein is CASRSGPGGIQYF.

The rearrangement joins TRBV6-5 to TRBJ2-5; 10 positions agree with TRBD1. J gave up 5 bases and V 6 bases, and 9 bases lay outside the gene matches. Germline lookup yields CDR1 MNHEY and CDR2 SVGAGI. CDR3 size: 15 residues. The CDR3 spells CASSLTGGAWETQYF. CDR3 coding DNA: TGTGCCAGCAGCTTGACAGGGGGCGCTTGGGAGACCCAGTACTTC.

The J gene is TRBJ1-6, the V gene TRBV9; D is unresolved. V lost 3 bases, J lost 9 bases, and 13 bases lay in between. This CDR3 contains 14 residues. Germline CDR1 and CDR2: SGDLS and YYNGEE. CDR3 coding DNA: TGTGCCAGCAGCGGTGCGGCCCTTAGTTCACCCCTCCACTTT. As protein: CASSGAALSSPLHF.

The gene calls are TRBV10-3 and TRBJ1-1; weak D call: TRBD1 (5 bases). CDR1 and CDR2 from the germline V gene are ENHRY and SYGVKD. The CDR3 has 14 residues. Trimming removed 2 bases at V and 1 base at J, with 8 bases between. The chain's CDR3 is CAISEGRENTEAFF. In DNA, the CDR3 is TGTGCCATCAGTGAGGGCAGGGAGAACACTGAAGCTTTCTTT.

This clone was observed once. This sequence joins TRBV5-1 and TRBJ2-5; TRBD1 matches at 8 bases. There are 17 residues in the CDR3. V lost 4 bases, J lost 1 base, and 12 bases stayed unmatched. Germline V lookup: CDR1 SGHRS, CDR2 YFSETQ. The CDR3 DNA reads as TGCGCCAGCAGCCGCGGCAGGCAGGGGGCCCTCCAAGAGACCCAGTACTTC. This sequence encodes CASSRGRQGALQETQYF. The whole variable domain, filled in from reference TRBV5-1 and TRBJ2-5, reads KAGVTQTPRYLIKTRGQQVTLSCSPISGHRSVSWYQQTPGQGLQFLFEYFSETQRNKGNFPGRFSGRQFSNSRSEMNVSTLELGDSALYLCASSRGRQGALQETQYFGPGTRLLVL.

The chain links TRBV7-2 to TRBJ1-4; no firm D call. This CDR3 has 15 residues. V dropped 5 bases and J dropped 5 bases, with 15 bases sitting between them. Germline-derived CDR1 and CDR2 are SGHTA and FQGNSA. DNA of the CDR3: TGTGCCAGCAGCCGTAACCGTCAGATAAATGAAAAACTGTTTTTT. It yields the protein CASSRNRQINEKLFF.

The chain recombines TRBV11-2 with TRBJ2-3, with TRBD2 matching 7 bases. The germline gives CDR1 SGHAT, CDR2 FQNNGV. This CDR3 is built from 14 residues. V lost 1 base, J lost 6 bases, and 4 bases stayed unmatched. CDR3 coding DNA: TGTGCCAGCAGCTTAGGGGGGGGAGTCGATACGCAGTATTTT. Translation gives CASSLGGGVDTQYF.

This clone is a singleton in its sample. The rearrangement links TRBV5-4 to TRBJ2-2; 9 positions agree with TRBD2. Per the germline V gene, CDR1 is SGHNT and CDR2 is YYREEE (reference sequence). The CDR3 totals 15 residues. After removal of 3 bases from V and 6 bases from J, the junction contained 6 bases not matched to a gene. CDR3 region: CASSSLAGSAGELFF. The CDR3, as DNA: TGTGCCAGCAGCTCGCTAGCGGGGTCGGCCGGGGAGCTGTTTTTT.

This clone was seen only once. The chain links TRBV6-4 to TRBJ1-1; D not certain. The germline V and J ends were trimmed by 4 bases and 1 base, with 10 bases remaining between them. There are 14 residues in the CDR3. Germline-derived CDR1 and CDR2 are MRHNA and SNTAGT. The CDR3 DNA is TGTGCCAGCAGTGCGCGGCGGCAGAACACTGAAGCTTTCTTT. Residues: CASSARRQNTEAFF.